This T cell receptor beta chain was sequenced during a study of blood T cells in healthy people across ages. Concerning this clonotype: Antigen: not known.

Study results and limitations: Higher diversity and more naive CD4+ cells were features of long-lived donors, compared to aged donors. Lack of knowledge of donor CMV status possibly confounded expanded clonotype changes.

CDR1 MDHEN and CDR2 SYDVKM come from the germline V gene. The CDR3 totals 15 residues. Germline trimming cut 2 bases from V and 13 bases from J; bases unmatched to any gene: 13. Primers used in a second PCR of about 6 to 11 cycles were a sample-barcoded 5' primer and a J-beta primer mix. A 12-random-nucleotide template-switch adaptor tagged each cDNA molecule. Sequencing recovered at least 2.5 million CDR3-containing paired-end reads from each sample. TCRdb analysed the 5' RACE reads with MiXCR anew, one entry per CDR3 protein. Of some 670,000 distinct CDR3 sequences in the sample, approximately 52% were seen once.

The receptor was derived from a woman aged 80 or older in good health. This chain links TRBV28 with TRBJ2-1, with 8 bases aligning to TRBD1. The sample comprised blood. CDR3 sequence (DNA): TGTGCCAGCAGTTTAGGTCGACAGGGGAAAAGGCTCCAGTTCTTC. Protein product: CASSLGRQGKRLQFF.